One sample yielded the 18 T cell receptor beta chains listed below, sequenced in a study of T cell changes during pregnancy in multiple sclerosis. Sequenced by immunoSEQ multiplex PCR; TCRdb stores in-frame clones only, minus some. The sample has 50,000 to 75,000 clones, 91% seen once. The sample in question was peripheral blood, obtained in the third trimester of pregnancy. The receptor source for this set is a female donor in good health, enrolled as a control in a pregnancy study.

The chain uses TRBV7-2 and TRBJ2-5, with a possible D match to TRBD1 (5 bases). V was pared by 1 base and J by 2 bases, with 11 bases between. The CDR3 loop spans 15 amino acids. The germline CDR1 and CDR2 sequences are SGHTA and FQGNSA. CDR3 residues: CASSLDSGKQETQYF. The CDR3 coding sequence is TGTGCCAGCAGCTTAGACTCAGGGAAGCAAGAGACCCAGTACTTC.

The V and J genes are TRBV6-1 and TRBJ2-7; D possibly corresponds to TRBD2 (7 bases). Per the germline V gene, CDR1 is MNHNS and CDR2 is SASEGT. CDR3 size: 13 residues. V was shortened by 2 bases and J by 7 bases, with 12 bases between the two germline ends. CDR3 loop: CASSESRGGEQYF. The CDR3 DNA sequence: TGTGCCAGCAGTGAAAGTAGGGGGGGAGAGCAGTACTTC.

The genes are TRBV5-1 and TRBJ1-1; D not resolved. Germline V lookup: CDR1 SGHRS, CDR2 YFSETQ. The CDR3 is 14 residues long. Trimming stripped 0 bases from V and 1 base from J, with 7 bases between. CDR3 protein: CASSLGGKNTEAFF. The CDR3 coding sequence is TGCGCCAGCAGCTTGGGAGGGAAGAACACTGAAGCTTTCTTT. The full variable domain, its missing parts supplied by reference TRBV5-1 and TRBJ1-1, is KAGVTQTPRYLIKTRGQQVTLSCSPISGHRSVSWYQQTPGQGLQFLFEYFSETQRNKGNFPGRFSGRQFSNSRSEMNVSTLELGDSALYLCASSLGGKNTEAFFGQGTRLTVV.

V usage is TRBV5-1 and J usage is TRBJ2-3; 7 bases fit TRBD1. V dropped 0 bases and J dropped 6; count of bases not matched to a gene: 4. The CDR3 has 14 amino acids. CDR1 is SGHRS, CDR2 YFSETQ, per germline. CDR3 region: CASSLAQGLDTQYF. CDR3 in DNA: TGCGCCAGCAGCTTGGCACAGGGGTTGGATACGCAGTATTTT.

V gene TRBV11-2 combines with J gene TRBJ2-7, with TRBD1 identical over 7 bases. This CDR3 is 13 amino acids long. J was trimmed by 6 bases and V by 5 bases; bases with no gene match: 7. Looked up from germline, CDR1 is SGHAT and CDR2 is FQNNGV. Here the CDR3 DNA reads TGTGCCAGCAGCAGGGACAGTTGGGGCGAGCAGTACTTC. Translation gives CASSRDSWGEQYF.

The V and J genes are TRBV19 and TRBJ2-7; 11 nucleotides match TRBD1. The CDR3 is 15 amino acids. Germline CDR1 is LNHDA and CDR2 is SQIVND (reference sequence). Trimming removed 3 bases from V and 5 bases from J; junction bases left unmatched: 6. The CDR3 DNA sequence: TGTGCCAGTAGTATCACCGGGACAGGGGGGAACGAGCAGTACTTC. Protein sequence: CASSITGTGGNEQYF.

The genes are TRBV6-6 and TRBJ1-3, with 8 bases aligning to TRBD1. The CDR3 contains 16 residues. CDR1 is MNHNY, CDR2 SVGAGI, per germline (reference sequence). Trimming at V came to 5 bases and at J to 4 bases, leaving 10 bases not matched to a gene. CDR3 nucleotide sequence: TGTGCCAGCAGTATAAGGACAGGGTCGGGAGGAAACACCATATATTTT. It encodes CASSIRTGSGGNTIYF.

This chain links TRBV7-2 with TRBJ1-5, with no clear D. Germline V CDR1 and CDR2: SGHTA, FQGNSA. Trimming took 4 bases from V and 5 from J, leaving 15 bases between them. The CDR3 has 15 amino acids. The CDR3 sequence: CASSSTPAGDQPQHF. CDR3 nucleotides: TGTGCCAGCAGCTCCACCCCGGCAGGCGATCAGCCCCAGCATTTT.

The J gene is TRBJ1-6, the V gene TRBV30, with D possibly being TRBD1 (6 bases). Germline lookup yields CDR1 GTSNPN and CDR2 SVGIG (reference sequence). V shed 5 bases and J shed 0 bases, with 11 bases lying between them. CDR3 length: 15 amino acids. For the CDR3, the DNA is TGTGCCTGGGCAGGGGAGAGCTCCTATAATTCACCCCTCCACTTT. Encoded protein: CAWAGESSYNSPLHF.

The J gene is TRBJ2-7, the V gene TRBV5-1, with D maybe TRBD2 (7 bases). Per germline, CDR1 SGHRS and CDR2 YFSETQ. The CDR3 has 15 amino acids. V was shortened by 4 bases and J by 5 bases, with 19 bases between the two germline ends. The CDR3 coding sequence is TGCGCCAGCAGCCGGGCCGCGGGGGCCGCGGACGAGCAGTACTTC. Its protein product is CASSRAAGAADEQYF.

The V call is TRBV19, the J call TRBJ2-1; 11 bases are a match to TRBD2. Germline lookup yields CDR1 LNHDA and CDR2 SQIVND (reference sequence). Trimming removed 3 bases from V and 3 bases from J; junction bases left unmatched: 4. The CDR3 has 16 amino acids. CDR3 residues: CASSIATSGIYNEQFF. The CDR3 nucleotides read TGTGCCAGTAGTATCGCGACTAGCGGGATCTACAATGAGCAGTTCTTC.

This sequence joins TRBV2 and TRBJ2-5; TRBD1 matches 8 bases. Trimming cost V 11 bases and J 2 bases; bases outside gene matches: 4. The CDR3 consists of 12 residues. CDR1 and CDR2 from the germline V gene are SNHLY and FYNNEI. The CDR3 bases are TGTGCCGGTAACAGGGGGCAAGAGACCCAGTACTTC. Translation gives CAGNRGQETQYF.

This sequence joins TRBV7-8 and TRBJ1-1, with D maybe TRBD1 (5 bases). The CDR3 sequence is 18 residues long. The V gene's germline CDR1 is SGHVS and CDR2 FQNEAQ. V gave up 5 bases and J gave up 0 bases, with 22 bases separating them. The CDR3 sequence is CASSLYHPETDMNTEAFF. The CDR3, as DNA: TGTGCCAGCAGCCTCTATCACCCGGAGACAGACATGAACACTGAAGCTTTCTTT.

This chain joins TRBV7-9 and TRBJ2-7; 7 bases align to TRBD1. Per germline, CDR1 SEHNR and CDR2 FQNEAQ (reference sequence). CDR3 size: 16 residues. After removal of 4 bases from V and 0 bases from J, the junction contained 9 bases not matched to a gene. The CDR3 DNA reads as TGTGCCAGCAGCTCCTTTCCGGGACAGTCCTCCTACGAGCAGTACTTC. It encodes CASSSFPGQSSYEQYF.

This rearrangement joins TRBV7-9 to TRBJ2-7, with 7 bases identical to TRBD1. This CDR3 contains 15 residues. CDR1 is SEHNR and CDR2 is FQNEAQ in the germline V gene (reference sequence). Trimming removed 4 bases from V and 0 bases from J; junction bases left unmatched: 6. CDR3 DNA: TGTGCCAGCAGCTCACCCGGGACAGACTCCTACGAGCAGTACTTC. This translates into CASSSPGTDSYEQYF.

The CDR3 DNA is TGTGCCTGGAGTGTAAGGGCGGGCTTATATGGCTACACCTTC. Translation: CAWSVRAGLYGYTF. The chain joins TRBV30 to TRBJ1-2, with D hard to call. The germline V and J ends were trimmed by 0 bases and 5 bases, with 13 bases remaining between them. The length of the CDR3 is 14 residues. Germline V gene lookup returns CDR1 GTSNPN and CDR2 SVGIG (reference sequence). The full variable domain, its missing parts supplied by reference TRBV30 and TRBJ1-2, is SQTIHQWPATLVQPVGSPLSLECTVEGTSNPNLYWYRQAAGRGLQLLFYSVGIGQISSEVPQNLSASRPQDRQFILSSKKLLLSDSGFYLCAWSVRAGLYGYTFGSGTRLTVV.

This chain links TRBV7-4 with TRBJ2-7, with TRBD1 matching 7 bases. V trimming: 3 bases; J trimming: 6 bases; junction bases outside the gene matches: 20. The CDR3 contains 18 residues. In germline, CDR1 is SGHVT, CDR2 SQSDAQ. In nucleotides, the CDR3 is TGTGCCAGCAGCTTCAGACAGGGACGACCCCCCACATACTCCGAGCAGTACTTC. Translating it yields CASSFRQGRPPTYSEQYF.

The chain employs TRBV5-1 and TRBJ2-7; D ambiguous. V lost 0 bases and J lost 9, with 16 bases in between. The CDR3 runs 14 residues. Germline-derived CDR1 and CDR2 are SGHRS and YFSETQ. In DNA form, the CDR3 reads TGCGCCAGCAGCTTGGACAGTTATCTACCGACGCAGTACTTC. It specifies CASSLDSYLPTQYF.